These 23 T cell receptor beta chains originate from one sample sequenced in a study. TCRdb recomputed calls from the 5' RACE reads with MiXCR, one row per CDR3 protein. The sample consists of tens of thousands of distinct CDR3 sequences, over 25% of them appearing once. The sequencing sample was made of memory CD4+ T cells sorted from a lymph node. Subset indicated: memory CD4+ T cells, CD4+CD45RO+CD25-. These receptors were collected from a female donor with breast cancer.

This rearrangement joins TRBV20-1 to TRBJ2-7; no firm D call. The germline V and J ends were trimmed by 0 bases and 3 bases, with 12 bases remaining between them. This CDR3 is built from 14 residues. Germline values: CDR1 DFQATT, CDR2 SNEGSKA (reference sequence). In DNA, the CDR3 is TGCAGTGCTAGAGATCCTAGAGAAATCTACGAGCAGTACTTC. It codes for CSARDPREIYEQYF.

V gene TRBV20-1 combines with J gene TRBJ2-4; D possibly uses TRBD1 or TRBD2 (6 bases each). This CDR3 has 14 residues. Between the trimmed V and J ends, which lost 5 bases and 8 bases, there was a span of 19 bases. CDR1 is DFQATT, CDR2 SNEGSKA, per germline (reference sequence). The DNA of the CDR3 is TGCAGTGCTCACCGGGGACAAGGAGGGGACATTCAGTACTTC. Encoded protein: CSAHRGQGGDIQYF.

The V gene is TRBV5-1, the J gene TRBJ2-1; 8 bases align to TRBD2. This CDR3 has 14 amino acids. J was trimmed by 0 bases and V by 7 bases; bases with no gene match: 3. From germline, CDR1 is SGHRS and CDR2 YFSETQ. This CDR3 reads CASRLAGSYNEQFF. The CDR3 DNA follows: TGCGCCAGCCGTCTAGCGGGCTCCTACAATGAGCAGTTCTTC.

Worth noting for this clonotype: Since a much larger clone is just one base distant, this may be a read error. CDR3 nucleotides: TGTGCCAGCAGTTTACCCGGGCCAGCCGGAGGCTACACCTTC. Amino acids: CASSLPGPAGGYTF. This sequence joins TRBV12-3 or TRBV12-4 and TRBJ1-2; D not certain. The CDR3 covers 14 residues. Trimming shortened V by 2 bases and J by 8 bases, and 15 bases separated the two germline ends.

The chain uses TRBV21-1 and TRBJ2-7. TRBV21-1 is labeled a pseudogene. There are 18 residues in the CDR3. CDR3 loop: CASSTPTRFRSDSYEQYF. The CDR3 DNA sequence: TGTGCCAGCAGCACCCCAACTCGCTTCAGGAGCGATTCCTACGAGCAGTACTTC.

This chain links TRBV5-4 with TRBJ1-1; D might be TRBD1 (5 bases). Germline CDR1 SGHNT, CDR2 YYREEE (reference sequence). V lost 0 bases, J lost 1 base, and 10 bases lay in between. The CDR3 consists of 15 residues. The CDR3: CASSLAGPTNTEAFF. The CDR3 DNA follows: TGTGCCAGCAGCTTGGCGGGACCCACGAACACTGAAGCTTTCTTT. Drawing the rest from reference TRBV5-4 and TRBJ1-1, the complete variable domain is ETGVTQSPTHLIKTRGQQVTLRCSSQSGHNTVSWYQQALGQGPQFIFQYYREEENGRGNFPPRFSGLQFPNYSSELNVNALELDDSALYLCASSLAGPTNTEAFFGQGTRLTVV.

This clonotype came up a few times. The gene calls are TRBV5-1 and TRBJ1-1; D possibly corresponds to TRBD1 (5 bases). This CDR3 spans 15 amino acids. CDR1 is SGHRS and CDR2 is YFSETQ in the germline V gene. Deletions cut 0 bases from V and 1 base from J, with 10 bases between. CDR3 sequence: CASSLAGAGNTEAFF. In DNA form, the CDR3 reads TGCGCCAGCAGCTTGGCCGGGGCGGGGAACACTGAAGCTTTCTTT.

The J gene is TRBJ2-1, the V gene TRBV14, with 7 bases that match TRBD2. CDR1 is SGHDN, CDR2 FVKESK, per germline. V lost 0 bases to trimming and J lost 7 bases; unmatched junction nucleotides: 6. This CDR3 is 15 amino acids long. The CDR3 reads CASSQESGGWNEQFF. The CDR3 bases are TGTGCCAGCAGCCAAGAGTCGGGAGGCTGGAATGAGCAGTTCTTC. The entire variable domain, with the rest obtained from reference TRBV14 and TRBJ2-1, is as follows: EAGVTQFPSHSVIEKGQTVTLRCDPISGHDNLYWYRRVMGKEIKFLLHFVKESKQDESGMPNNRFLAERTGGTYSTLKVQPAELEDSGVYFCASSQESGGWNEQFFGPGTRLTVL.

The J gene is TRBJ1-2, the V gene TRBV5-1; 8 nucleotides agree with TRBD1. The J segment lost 6 bases and the V segment lost 4 bases, leaving 2 bases of the junction unmatched. This CDR3 contains 12 residues. CDR1 is SGHRS, CDR2 YFSETQ, per germline. CDR3 in DNA: TGCGCCAGCAGCGCGGACAGGGATGGCTACACCTTC. It encodes CASSADRDGYTF.

The chain is built from TRBV7-2 and TRBJ2-5; 7 nucleotides align to TRBD1. V dropped 5 bases and J dropped 4; count of bases not matched to a gene: 7. Germline V gene lookup returns CDR1 SGHTA and CDR2 FQGNSA. The CDR3 runs 14 residues. In DNA, the CDR3 is TGTGCCAGCAGCCTACGGACAGGTAGAGAGACCCAGTACTTC. Translated: CASSLRTGRETQYF.

DNA of the CDR3: TGTGCCAGCGGCACGGCGGGGCTGAACACTGAAGCTTTCTTT. As protein: CASGTAGLNTEAFF. The chain has TRBV12-3 or TRBV12-4 and TRBJ1-1; D possibly corresponds to TRBD1 (5 bases). V lost 8 bases and J 0 bases, leaving 13 bases between the germline ends. The CDR3 is 14 residues long.

This clonotype was detected ten times or more. The chain couples TRBV6-1 to TRBJ2-1, with D possibly TRBD1 on 7 matching bases. The germline V gene has CDR1 MNHNS and CDR2 SASEGT. This CDR3 is built from 12 residues. Deletions cut 8 bases from V and 8 bases from J, with 13 bases between. CDR3 sequence (DNA): TGTGCCAGCTCAACCAGGGGGGATGAGCAGTTCTTC. As protein: CASSTRGDEQFF.

The chain joins TRBV15 to TRBJ2-5, with 9 bases fitting TRBD1. CDR3 length: 16 amino acids. Germline V gene lookup returns CDR1 LNHNV and CDR2 YYDKDF (reference sequence). With 3 bases clipped from V and 2 bases from J, the junction kept 7 bases outside the gene matches. CDR3 in amino acids: CATSSGRGQGQETQYF. The CDR3 DNA is TGTGCCACCAGCAGTGGGAGGGGACAGGGACAAGAGACCCAGTACTTC.

A few counts support this clonotype. CDR3 nucleotides: TGCAGTGCTAAGCCTCAACGAAGTTCGGAGCGGTATCAAGAGACCCAGTACTTC. Translation: CSAKPQRSSERYQETQYF. J is TRBJ2-5 and V is TRBV20-1, with D perhaps matching TRBD2 (5 bases). From germline, CDR1 is DFQATT and CDR2 SNEGSKA (reference sequence). V lost 4 bases to trimming and J lost 2 bases, with 26 bases between them. The CDR3 consists of 18 residues.

This clonotype turned up a few times. This chain links TRBV20-1 with TRBJ2-7, with a possible D match to TRBD2 (6 bases). Germline CDR1 reads DFQATT; CDR2 reads SNEGSKA (reference sequence). The CDR3 spans 14 residues. The V end lost 6 bases, the J end lost 0 bases, and 15 bases lay between the germline ends. The CDR3 DNA reads as TGCAGTGCCACTGTACCCGGGAGCTCCTACGAGCAGTACTTC. Translated, it gives CSATVPGSSYEQYF.

This clonotype was observed a few times. V and J are TRBV7-9 and TRBJ2-3; the D gene is possibly TRBD2 (7 bases). Trimming took off 4 bases at V and 4 bases at J, with 18 bases between the two ends. CDR3 length equals 16 residues. Germline CDR1 and CDR2: SEHNR and FQNEAQ (reference sequence). The CDR3 DNA follows: TGTGCCAGCAGCTCCGCGCAAGGGGGGGCCGCAGATACGCAGTATTTT. It translates to CASSSAQGGAADTQYF.

The gene calls are TRBV12-3 or TRBV12-4 and TRBJ2-5, with 10 bases lining up with TRBD1. The J call could be wrong; TRBJ2-7 is a better fit for the DNA end. CDR3 size: 16 residues. CDR3: CASSPLPGQGPYEQYF. DNA for the CDR3: TGTGCCAGCAGTCCCTTACCGGGACAGGGGCCGTACGAGCAGTACTTC.

The rearrangement joins TRBV7-6 to TRBJ1-4; D gene uncertain. The germline CDR1 and CDR2 sequences are SGHVS and FNYEAQ. V dropped 5 bases and J dropped 8 bases, with 12 bases sitting between them. The CDR3 loop spans 13 amino acids. DNA of the CDR3: TGTGCCAGCAGCCCTCTCCCGGGAGAAAAACTGTTTTTT. Its protein is CASSPLPGEKLFF.

On this clonotype: The junction and the germline gene differ at one end; a read error may be behind it. This rearrangement joins TRBV27 to TRBJ2-7, with 8 nucleotides matching TRBD1. This CDR3 is 14 amino acids long. The germline CDR1 and CDR2 sequences are MNHEY and SMNVEV (reference sequence). The CDR3 is CASSFRGQYYEQHF. CDR3 nucleotide sequence: TGTGCCAGCAGTTTCAGGGGGCAGTACTACGAGCAGCACTTC.

The count of this clonotype is one. This chain links TRBV5-1 with TRBJ2-3; weak D call: TRBD1 (5 bases). The germline V gene has CDR1 SGHRS and CDR2 YFSETQ. The CDR3 covers 16 residues. V was pared by 0 bases and J by 2 bases, with 13 bases between. Here the CDR3 reads CASSLGGQIFTDTQYF. The CDR3 DNA is TGCGCCAGCAGCTTGGGGGGCCAGATCTTCACAGATACGCAGTATTTT.

V and J are TRBV24-1 and TRBJ1-2; 9 bases are a match to TRBD1. Looked up from germline, CDR1 is KGHDR and CDR2 is SFDVKD. The CDR3 has 15 amino acids. J lost 8 bases, V lost 4 bases, and 10 bases had no gene match. The CDR3 region has the DNA TGTGCCACCAGTGACGGACTCGGGACAGGGAGAGGCTACACCTTC. Translation gives CATSDGLGTGRGYTF.

The chain employs TRBV12-3 or TRBV12-4 and TRBJ2-5, with 7 bases that match TRBD1. This CDR3 comprises 14 residues. Trimming cost V 4 bases and J 10 bases; bases outside gene matches: 12. CDR3 nucleotide sequence: TGTGCCAGCAGTTCCGGACAGGTGGCTCGGAGCCAGTACTTC. Translation gives CASSSGQVARSQYF.

This clonotype was observed a handful of times. J is TRBJ2-2 and V is TRBV2, with 9 nucleotides matching TRBD2. V was pared by 6 bases and J by 5 bases, with 4 bases of the junction left unmatched. The CDR3 is 14 amino acids. Germline V gives CDR1 SNHLY, CDR2 FYNNEI. The CDR3 region is CASRRGGGTGELFF. Written as DNA, the CDR3 is TGTGCCAGCAGGCGGGGGGGCGGTACCGGGGAGCTGTTTTTT.